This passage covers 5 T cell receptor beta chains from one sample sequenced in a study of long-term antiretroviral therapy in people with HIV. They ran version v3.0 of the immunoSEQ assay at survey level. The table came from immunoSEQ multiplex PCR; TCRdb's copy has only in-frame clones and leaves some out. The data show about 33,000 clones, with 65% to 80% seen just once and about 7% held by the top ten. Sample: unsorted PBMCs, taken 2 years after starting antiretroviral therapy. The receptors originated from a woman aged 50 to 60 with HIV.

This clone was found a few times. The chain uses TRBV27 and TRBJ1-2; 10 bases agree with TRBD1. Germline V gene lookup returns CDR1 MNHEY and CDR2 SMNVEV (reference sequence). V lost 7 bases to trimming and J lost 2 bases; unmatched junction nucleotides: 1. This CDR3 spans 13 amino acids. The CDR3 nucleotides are TGTGCCAGCACGGGACAGGGGAACTATGGCTACACCTTC. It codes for CASTGQGNYGYTF.

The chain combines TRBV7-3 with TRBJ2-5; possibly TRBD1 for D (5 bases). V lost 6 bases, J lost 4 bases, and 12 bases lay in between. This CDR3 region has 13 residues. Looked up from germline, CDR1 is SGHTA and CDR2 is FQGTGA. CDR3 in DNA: TGTGCCAGCAGTCGAGATAGGGGAGAGACCCAGTACTTC. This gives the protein CASSRDRGETQYF. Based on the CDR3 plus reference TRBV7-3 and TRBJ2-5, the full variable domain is GAGVSQTPSNKVTEKGKYVELRCDPISGHTALYWYRQSLGQGPEFLIYFQGTGAADDSGLPNDRFFAVRPEGSVSTLKIQRTERGDSAVYLCASSRDRGETQYFGPGTRLLVL.

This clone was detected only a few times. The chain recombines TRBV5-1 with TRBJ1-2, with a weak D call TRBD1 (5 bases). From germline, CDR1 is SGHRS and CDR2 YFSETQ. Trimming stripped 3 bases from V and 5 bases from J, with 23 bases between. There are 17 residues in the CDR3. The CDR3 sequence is CASSSIPTAALGYGYTF. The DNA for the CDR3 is TGCGCCAGCAGCTCTATACCGACAGCCGCCCTAGGATATGGCTACACCTTC.

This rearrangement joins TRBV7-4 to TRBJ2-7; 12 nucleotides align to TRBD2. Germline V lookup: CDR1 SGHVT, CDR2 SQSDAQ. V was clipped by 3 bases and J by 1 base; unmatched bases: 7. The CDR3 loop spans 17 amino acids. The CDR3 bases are TGTGCCAGCAGCTTGCAGTCTAGCGGGGGGGATTCCTACGAGCAGTACTTC. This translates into CASSLQSSGGDSYEQYF.

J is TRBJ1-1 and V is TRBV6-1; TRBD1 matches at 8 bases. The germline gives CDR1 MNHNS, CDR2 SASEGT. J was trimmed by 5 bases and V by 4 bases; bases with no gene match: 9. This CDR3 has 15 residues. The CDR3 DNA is TGTGCCAGCAGTGTCTCCCAGGGGGCCTTTACTGAAGCTTTCTTT. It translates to CASSVSQGAFTEAFF.